This TCR beta chain comes out of a study of blood T cell repertoires in COVID-19. Donors of Cohort 3 who recovered were those that had two negative PCRs, clearance, or symptom resolution. The V and J ends lost 4 bases and 6 bases, in that order; junction bases with no gene match: 2. CDR1 is SGHNT and CDR2 is YENEEA in the germline V gene. The CDR3 is 13 amino acids. Assay used: immunoSEQ multiplex PCR; TCRdb lists only in-frame clones, some missing. The sample lists some 150,000 clones, around four fifths seen once, with 6.2% in the top ten. The clonotype was recovered from a woman in her forties who had recovered from COVID-19. The chain has TRBV11-3 and TRBJ2-2, with 7 bases identical to TRBD2. The specimen sequenced was PBMCs or T cells enriched from blood (not recorded which). Here the CDR3 DNA reads TGTGCCAGCAGCTCCGCGGGAGCCGGGGAGCTGTTTTTT. Protein: CASSSAGAGELFF.